Listed below are T cell receptor beta chains from one sample, sequenced in a study of blood T cell repertoires in COVID-19. Here immunoSEQ multiplex PCR was the method, and the copy in TCRdb shows in-frame clones only, minus some. The sample shows roughly 190,000 clones, around 86% of them seen only once. Source material: peripheral blood. All receptors derive from a middle-aged woman with acute or convalescent COVID-19. Both conserved end residues are part of each CDR3. The order of the fields is D gene, J gene, V gene, clone size, CDR3 DNA, CDR3 protein. A D gene is named only where the DNA matches it firmly. A row's size may be missing; if present it is once, few, many or a size class.

>.|TRBJ1-4|TRBV21-1|.
TGTGCCAGCACGAGTAATGAAAAACTGTTTTTT
CASTSNEKLFF
>TRBD2|TRBJ2-2|TRBV10-3|.
TGTGCCATCAGTGAGAACTATTCTAGCGGGAAGAACACCGGGGAGCTGTTTTTT
CAISENYSSGKNTGELFF
>.|TRBJ1-1|TRBV25-1|.
TGTGCCAGCAGTGAACAGAACATGAACACTGAAGCTTTCTTT
CASSEQNMNTEAFF
>.|TRBJ1-1|TRBV29-1|.
TGCAGGGAAAACTCCGGGACCGGGACTTGGGAAGCTTTCTTT
CRENSGTGTWEAFF
>.|TRBJ2-1|TRBV30|.
TGTGCCTGGAGACAGGACCTCCACAATGAGCAGTTCTTC
CAWRQDLHNEQFF
>TRBD1|TRBJ2-5|TRBV7-6|.
TGTGCCAGCAGCGTCGGGACAGACTTTCGGGAGACCCAGTACTTC
CASSVGTDFRETQYF
>.|TRBJ1-4|TRBV12-3/TRBV12-4|once
TGTGCCAGCAGCATTAATGAAAAACTGTTTTTT
CASSINEKLFF
>.|TRBJ1-2|TRBV29-1|few
TGCAGCGTCCCCGACTGGGACTATGGCTACACCTTC
CSVPDWDYGYTF
>TRBD2|TRBJ2-1|TRBV7-9|.
TGTGCCAGCAGCGCTGGAGCGGGGGCCTACAATGAGCAGTTCTTC
CASSAGAGAYNEQFF
>TRBD1|TRBJ1-1|TRBV30|once
TGTGCCTGGGAGAGGGGGCCGAACACTGAAGCTTTCTTT
CAWERGPNTEAFF
>.|TRBJ1-2|TRBV7-3|.
TGTGCCAGCAGCTTGGAGGGGAGGGGCGGCTACACCTTC
CASSLEGRGGYTF
>.|TRBJ1-5|TRBV28|.
TGTGCCAGCAAACATTGGGGCGATCAGCCCCAGCATTTT
CASKHWGDQPQHF
>TRBD1|TRBJ2-2|TRBV7-6|.
TGTGCCAGCAGCAAGGGGGCATCGAACACCGGGGAGCTGTTTTTT
CASSKGASNTGELFF
>.|TRBJ1-6|TRBV5-6|.
TGTGCCAGCAGCTTACAGGGTTCGGATTCACCCCTCCACTTT
CASSLQGSDSPLHF
>TRBD1|TRBJ2-5|TRBV7-7|.
TGTGCTAGCAGCCGGGGGACAGGGGGCGCGGAGACCCAGTACTTC
CASSRGTGGAETQYF
>.|TRBJ1-4|TRBV18|.
TGTGCCAGCTCCCTCACAGGCCTGGGAAGTGAAAAACTGTTTTTT
CASSLTGLGSEKLFF
>.|TRBJ2-5|TRBV7-2|.
TGTGCCAGCAGCTTAGCGGGCTGGCAAGAGACCCAGTACTTC
CASSLAGWQETQYF
>.|TRBJ1-1|TRBV10-2|.
TGCGCCAGCAGTGTCCAACAGGTTGGTAACACTGAAGCTTTCTTT
CASSVQQVGNTEAFF
>TRBD2|TRBJ2-7|TRBV11-2|.
TGTGCCAGCAGCCTCGGCCCGGGACTAAGTCCCCCCTGGGAGCAGTACTTC
CASSLGPGLSPPWEQYF
>.|TRBJ1-6|TRBV18|few
TGTGCCAGCTCAGAGAGCTCCTATAATTCACCCCTCCACTTT
CASSESSYNSPLHF
>TRBD2|TRBJ2-7|TRBV4-2|once
TGTGCCAGCAGCCAAGATGGGACTAGCGTCGAGCAGTACTTC
CASSQDGTSVEQYF
>.|TRBJ2-7|TRBV4-1|.
TGCGCCAGCAGCCTTTCGAGAATCTCCTACGAGCAGTACTTC
CASSLSRISYEQYF
>TRBD2|TRBJ2-2|TRBV3-1/TRBV3-2|.
TGTGCCAGCAGCCCCCTAGCGGACACCGGGGAGCTGTTTTTT
CASSPLADTGELFF
>TRBD1|TRBJ1-2|TRBV3-1/TRBV3-2|once
TGTGCCAGCAGGTACTCGGGACAGCGCTACACCTTC
CASRYSGQRYTF
>.|TRBJ1-6|TRBV13|.
TGTGCCAGCAGCAACAGGGACTCCTATAATTCACCCCTCCACTTT
CASSNRDSYNSPLHF
>.|TRBJ1-1|TRBV6-5|.
TGTGCCAGCAGTTTGGAGAGAACCCAGGGGACTGAAGCTTTCTTT
CASSLERTQGTEAFF
>TRBD1|TRBJ1-2|TRBV9|.
TGTGCCAGCAGCGTGGACAGGGTCGATGGCTACACCTTC
CASSVDRVDGYTF
>TRBD2|TRBJ2-1|TRBV4-2|.
TGTGCCAGCAGCCAAGAGATCGGGGGGGCCTACAATGAGCAGTTCTTC
CASSQEIGGAYNEQFF
>.|TRBJ2-3|TRBV11-2|.
TGTGCCAGCAGCCCCTTCACTAGCACAGATACGCAGTATTTT
CASSPFTSTDTQYF
>.|TRBJ2-1|TRBV30|once
TGTGCCTGGAGTGTAAACGGTAGATATGAGCAGTTCTTC
CAWSVNGRYEQFF
>.|TRBJ1-2|TRBV2|.
TGTGCCAGCAGTGTTCGGGAATATGGCTACACCTTC
CASSVREYGYTF